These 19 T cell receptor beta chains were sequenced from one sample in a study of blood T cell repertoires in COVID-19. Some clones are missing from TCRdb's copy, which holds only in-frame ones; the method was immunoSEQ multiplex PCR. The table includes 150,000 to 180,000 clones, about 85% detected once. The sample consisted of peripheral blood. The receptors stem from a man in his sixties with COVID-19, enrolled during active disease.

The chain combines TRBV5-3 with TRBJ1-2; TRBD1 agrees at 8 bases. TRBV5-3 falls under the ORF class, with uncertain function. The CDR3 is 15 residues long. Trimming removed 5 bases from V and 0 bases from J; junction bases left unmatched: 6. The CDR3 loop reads CARRARQGTNYGYTF. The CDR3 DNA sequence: TGTGCCAGAAGGGCCCGACAGGGGACTAACTATGGCTACACCTTC.

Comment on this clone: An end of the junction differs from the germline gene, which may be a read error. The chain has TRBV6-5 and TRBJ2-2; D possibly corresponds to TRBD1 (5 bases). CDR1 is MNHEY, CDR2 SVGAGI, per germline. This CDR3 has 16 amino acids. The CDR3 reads CASGYGGQMNTGELFF. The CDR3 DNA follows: TGTGCCAGCGGTTATGGTGGACAAATGAACACCGGGGAGCTGTTTTTT.

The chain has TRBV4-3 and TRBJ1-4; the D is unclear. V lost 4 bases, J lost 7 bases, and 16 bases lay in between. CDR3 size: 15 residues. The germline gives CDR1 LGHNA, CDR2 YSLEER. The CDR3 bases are TGCGCCAGCAGCCCTAACGGAGCCATGGGTGAAAAACTGTTTTTT. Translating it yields CASSPNGAMGEKLFF.

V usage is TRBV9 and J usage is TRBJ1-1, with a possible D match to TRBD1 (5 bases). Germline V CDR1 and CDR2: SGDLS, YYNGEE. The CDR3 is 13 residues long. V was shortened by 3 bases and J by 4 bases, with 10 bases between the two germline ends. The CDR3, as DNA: TGTGCCAGCAGCGAACAGGAGCGCACTGAAGCTTTCTTT. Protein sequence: CASSEQERTEAFF.

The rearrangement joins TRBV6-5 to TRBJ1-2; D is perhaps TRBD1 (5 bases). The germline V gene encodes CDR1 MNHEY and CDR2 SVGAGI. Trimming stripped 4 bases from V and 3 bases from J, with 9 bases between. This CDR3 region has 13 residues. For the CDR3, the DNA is TGTGCCAGCAGTTTCGACAGATACTATGGCTACACCTTC. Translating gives CASSFDRYYGYTF.

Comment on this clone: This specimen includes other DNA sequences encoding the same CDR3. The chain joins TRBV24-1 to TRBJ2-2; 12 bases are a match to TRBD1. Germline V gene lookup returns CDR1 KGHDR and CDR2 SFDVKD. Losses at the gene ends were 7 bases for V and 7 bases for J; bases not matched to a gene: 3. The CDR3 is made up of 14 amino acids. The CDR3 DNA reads TGTGCCACCAGGGGACAGGGGGCGGTCGGGGAGCTGTTTTTT. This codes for CATRGQGAVGELFF.

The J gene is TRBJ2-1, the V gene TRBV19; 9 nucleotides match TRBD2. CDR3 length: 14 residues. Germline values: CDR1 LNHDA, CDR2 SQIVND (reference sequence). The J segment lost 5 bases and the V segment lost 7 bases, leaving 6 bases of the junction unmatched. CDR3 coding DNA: TGTGCCAGTAACCGACTAGCGGCTCACAATGAGCAGTTCTTC. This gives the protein CASNRLAAHNEQFF. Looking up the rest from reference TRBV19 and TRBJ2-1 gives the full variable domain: DGGITQSPKYLFRKEGQNVTLSCEQNLNHDAMYWYRQDPGQGLRLIYYSQIVNDFQKGDIAEGYSVSREKKESFPLTVTSAQKNPTAFYLCASNRLAAHNEQFFGPGTRLTVL.

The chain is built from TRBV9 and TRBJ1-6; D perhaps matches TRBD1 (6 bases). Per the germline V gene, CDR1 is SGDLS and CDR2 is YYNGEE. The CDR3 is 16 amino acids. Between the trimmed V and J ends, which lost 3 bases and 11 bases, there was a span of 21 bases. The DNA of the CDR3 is TGTGCCAGCAGCGCGACCGGGACATTAATCCGGACACCCCTCCACTTT. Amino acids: CASSATGTLIRTPLHF.

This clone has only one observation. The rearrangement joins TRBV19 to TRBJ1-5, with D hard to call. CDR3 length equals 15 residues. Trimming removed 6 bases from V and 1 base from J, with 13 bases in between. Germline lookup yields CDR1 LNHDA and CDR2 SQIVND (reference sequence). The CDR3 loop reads CASRKAGESNQPQHF. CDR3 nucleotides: TGTGCCAGTAGAAAGGCAGGTGAAAGCAATCAGCCCCAGCATTTT.

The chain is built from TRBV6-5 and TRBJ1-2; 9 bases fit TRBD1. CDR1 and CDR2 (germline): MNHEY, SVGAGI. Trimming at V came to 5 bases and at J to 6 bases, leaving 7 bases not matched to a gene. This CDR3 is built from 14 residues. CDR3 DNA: TGTGCCAGCAGTCCTGACAGGGGGGGTCATGGCTACACCTTC. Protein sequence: CASSPDRGGHGYTF.

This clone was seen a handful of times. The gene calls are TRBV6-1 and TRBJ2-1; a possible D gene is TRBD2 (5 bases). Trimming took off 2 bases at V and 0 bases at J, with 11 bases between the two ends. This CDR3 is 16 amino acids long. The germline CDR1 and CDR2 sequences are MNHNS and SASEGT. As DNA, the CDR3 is TGTGCCAGCAGTGAATGGCGGGCTAGCTCCTACAATGAGCAGTTCTTC. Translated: CASSEWRASSYNEQFF.

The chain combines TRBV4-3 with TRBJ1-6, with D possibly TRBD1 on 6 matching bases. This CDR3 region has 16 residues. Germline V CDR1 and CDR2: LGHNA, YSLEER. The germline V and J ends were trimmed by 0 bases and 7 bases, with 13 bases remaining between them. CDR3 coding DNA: TGCGCCAGCAGCCAAGATCCAACAGGGATGAATTCACCCCTCCACTTT. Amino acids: CASSQDPTGMNSPLHF.

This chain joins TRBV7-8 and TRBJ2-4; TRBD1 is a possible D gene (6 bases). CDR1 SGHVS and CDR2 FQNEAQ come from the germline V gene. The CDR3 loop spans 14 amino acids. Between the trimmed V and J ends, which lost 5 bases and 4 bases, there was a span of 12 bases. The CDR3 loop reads CASSTSTGKNIQYF. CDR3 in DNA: TGTGCCAGCAGCACATCGACAGGAAAAAACATTCAGTACTTC.

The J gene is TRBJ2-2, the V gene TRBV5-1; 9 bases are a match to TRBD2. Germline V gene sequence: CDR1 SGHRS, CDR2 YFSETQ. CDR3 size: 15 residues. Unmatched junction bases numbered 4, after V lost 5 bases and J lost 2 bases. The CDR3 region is CASRLAGLNTGELFF. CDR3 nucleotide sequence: TGCGCCAGCAGACTAGCGGGTCTTAACACCGGGGAGCTGTTTTTT. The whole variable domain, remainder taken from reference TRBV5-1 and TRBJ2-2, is KAGVTQTPRYLIKTRGQQVTLSCSPISGHRSVSWYQQTPGQGLQFLFEYFSETQRNKGNFPGRFSGRQFSNSRSEMNVSTLELGDSALYLCASRLAGLNTGELFFGEGSRLTVL.

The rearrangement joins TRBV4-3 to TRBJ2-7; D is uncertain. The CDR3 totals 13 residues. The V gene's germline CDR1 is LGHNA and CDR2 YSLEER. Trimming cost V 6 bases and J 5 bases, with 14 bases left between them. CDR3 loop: CASSHPGNHEQYF. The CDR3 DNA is TGCGCCAGCAGTCATCCAGGCAACCACGAGCAGTACTTC.

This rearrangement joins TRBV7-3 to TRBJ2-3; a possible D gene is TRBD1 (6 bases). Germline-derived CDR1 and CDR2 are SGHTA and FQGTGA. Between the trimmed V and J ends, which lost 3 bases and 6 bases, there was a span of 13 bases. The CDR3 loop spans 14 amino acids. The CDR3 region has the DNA TGTGCCAGCAGCTTGTCTGGGACACTTGATACGCAGTATTTT. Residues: CASSLSGTLDTQYF.

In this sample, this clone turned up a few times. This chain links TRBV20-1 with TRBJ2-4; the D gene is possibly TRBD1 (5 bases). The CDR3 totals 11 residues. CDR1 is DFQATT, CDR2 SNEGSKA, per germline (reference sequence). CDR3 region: CRGVRDGIQYF. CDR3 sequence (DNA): TGCAGAGGGGTGCGTGACGGCATTCAGTACTTC.

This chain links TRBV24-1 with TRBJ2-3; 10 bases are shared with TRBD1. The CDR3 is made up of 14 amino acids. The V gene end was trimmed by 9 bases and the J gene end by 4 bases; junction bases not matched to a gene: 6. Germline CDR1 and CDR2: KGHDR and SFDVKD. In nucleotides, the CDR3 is TGTGCCACCCGGGACAGGGGCCCAGCAGATACGCAGTATTTT. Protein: CATRDRGPADTQYF.

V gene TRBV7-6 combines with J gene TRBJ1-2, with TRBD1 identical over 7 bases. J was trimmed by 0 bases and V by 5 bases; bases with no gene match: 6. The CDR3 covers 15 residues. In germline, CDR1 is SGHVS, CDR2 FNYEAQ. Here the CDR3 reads CASSPQGGSNYGYTF. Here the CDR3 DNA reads TGTGCCAGCAGCCCCCAGGGGGGTTCTAACTATGGCTACACCTTC.